The 17 T cell receptor beta chains in this list originate from one sample, sequenced in a study of blood T cell repertoires in COVID-19. Assay used: immunoSEQ multiplex PCR; TCRdb lists only in-frame clones, some missing. The data contain approximately 300,000 clones, 88% of them singletons. The source material was peripheral blood. Every receptor here comes from a woman aged 50 to 60 with active or convalescent COVID-19.

The chain couples TRBV3-1 (or the pseudogene TRBV3-2) to TRBJ2-7; unclear D gene. Trimming shortened V by 4 bases and J by 5 bases, and 21 bases separated the two germline ends. The CDR3 loop spans 16 amino acids. CDR1 and CDR2 (germline): LGHDT, YNNKEL (reference sequence). CDR3 protein: CASSPKIRNQTHEQYF. The CDR3 DNA reads as TGTGCCAGCAGCCCGAAGATCAGGAATCAAACCCACGAGCAGTACTTC.

V is TRBV7-2 and J is TRBJ1-6; D call uncertain. Trimming pared 1 base from V and 9 bases from J, leaving 4 bases between. From germline, CDR1 is SGHTA and CDR2 FQGNSA. This CDR3 is built from 12 residues. This CDR3 is CASSLGLSPLHF. CDR3 in DNA: TGTGCCAGCAGCTTAGGACTTTCACCCCTCCACTTT.

This sequence joins TRBV7-2 and TRBJ2-2; 7 nucleotides line up with TRBD1. From germline, CDR1 is SGHTA and CDR2 FQGNSA. V lost 1 base to trimming and J lost 5 bases; unmatched junction nucleotides: 4. This CDR3 contains 15 residues. The CDR3 loop reads CASSLGDRETGELFF. For the CDR3, the DNA is TGTGCCAGCAGCTTAGGAGACAGGGAGACCGGGGAGCTGTTTTTT.

The rearrangement uses TRBV6-5 and TRBJ2-2, with D possibly TRBD1 on 6 matching bases. The V gene's germline CDR1 is MNHEY and CDR2 SVGAGI. Trimming shortened V by 5 bases and J by 2 bases, and 12 bases separated the two germline ends. The CDR3 is 15 residues long. CDR3 loop: CASSQGTTNTGELFF. CDR3 DNA: TGTGCCAGCAGTCAGGGGACGACCAACACCGGGGAGCTGTTTTTT.

The chain recombines TRBV10-2 with TRBJ1-5, with TRBD1 matching 8 bases. From germline, CDR1 is WSHSY and CDR2 SAAADI. This CDR3 region has 15 residues. The V segment lost 5 bases and the J segment 5 bases; nucleotides outside the gene matches: 8. As DNA, the CDR3 is TGCGCCAGCAGTAGAAGACAGGGGCGAGATCAGCCCCAGCATTTT. Protein product: CASSRRQGRDQPQHF.

V usage is TRBV7-2 and J usage is TRBJ2-7; 7 nucleotides line up with TRBD1. V lost 5 bases to trimming and J lost 0 bases; unmatched junction nucleotides: 7. From germline, CDR1 is SGHTA and CDR2 FQGNSA. The CDR3 extends over 15 amino acids. The CDR3, as DNA: TGTGCCAGCAGCCTTGGGACAGACAGCTCCTACGAGCAGTACTTC. Protein sequence: CASSLGTDSSYEQYF.

This chain uses TRBV19 with TRBJ2-3; 8 bases line up with TRBD2. Trimming at V came to 5 bases and at J to 6 bases, leaving 13 bases not matched to a gene. The CDR3 covers 16 residues. Germline V gives CDR1 LNHDA, CDR2 SQIVND (reference sequence). CDR3 residues: CASSREGGGWKDTQYF. In DNA form, the CDR3 reads TGTGCCAGTAGTCGGGAGGGGGGAGGCTGGAAGGATACGCAGTATTTT.

The CDR3 region is CAWSLRGTNYGYTF. The DNA for the CDR3 is TGTGCCTGGAGTCTTCGGGGGACTAACTATGGCTACACCTTC. The J gene is TRBJ1-2, the V gene TRBV30; possibly TRBD1 for D (5 bases). Trimming stripped 2 bases from V and 0 bases from J, with 10 bases between. The CDR3 is made up of 14 amino acids. CDR1 GTSNPN and CDR2 SVGIG come from the germline V gene (reference sequence).

V and J are TRBV28 and TRBJ2-5, with 8 bases fitting TRBD1. Germline V CDR1 and CDR2: MDHEN, SYDVKM. Trimming cost V 1 base and J 8 bases; bases outside gene matches: 12. The CDR3 is 16 residues long. CDR3 sequence reads: CASSLYQGASKGTQYF. For the CDR3, the DNA is TGTGCCAGCAGTTTATACCAGGGGGCCTCTAAAGGTACCCAGTACTTC.

The rearrangement joins TRBV18 to TRBJ1-5; D is uncertain. Looked up from germline, CDR1 is KGHSH and CDR2 is LQKENI. CDR3 size: 12 residues. V dropped 3 bases and J dropped 9 bases, with 9 bases sitting between them. The CDR3, as DNA: TGTGCCAGCTCACCGGTATCAGGGCCCCAGCATTTT. It is translated as CASSPVSGPQHF. Looking up the rest from reference TRBV18 and TRBJ1-5 gives the full variable domain: NAGVMQNPRHLVRRRGQEARLRCSPMKGHSHVYWYRQLPEEGLKFMVYLQKENIIDESGMPKERFSAEFPKEGPSILRIQQVVRGDSAAYFCASSPVSGPQHFGDGTRLSIL.

The V call is TRBV18, the J call TRBJ2-3, with TRBD1 matching over 11 bases. The CDR3 is 14 amino acids. The V and J ends lost 6 bases and 5 bases, in that order; junction bases with no gene match: 4. CDR1 and CDR2 (germline): KGHSH, LQKENI. CDR3 amino acids: CASSSGTGGDTQYF. DNA of the CDR3: TGTGCCAGCTCCTCCGGGACAGGGGGAGATACGCAGTATTTT.

The rearrangement joins TRBV6-6 to TRBJ1-5, with 7 bases matching TRBD1. With V trimmed by 6 bases and J by 2 bases, 7 bases remained unmatched. The germline V gene has CDR1 MNHNY and CDR2 SVGAGI (reference sequence). This CDR3 is built from 15 residues. This CDR3 reads CASSLQGSGNQPQHF. CDR3 DNA: TGTGCCAGCAGCCTACAGGGGTCGGGCAATCAGCCCCAGCATTTT.

The chain has TRBV19 and TRBJ2-6; 12 bases line up with TRBD2. The length of the CDR3 is 18 residues. J was trimmed by 2 bases and V by 3 bases; bases with no gene match: 5. Germline-derived CDR1 and CDR2 are LNHDA and SQIVND (reference sequence). The CDR3, as DNA: TGTGCCAGTAGTATGGTTCTAGCGGGAGGGCCTGGGGCCAACGTCCTGACTTTC. Amino acids: CASSMVLAGGPGANVLTF.

This chain links TRBV15 with TRBJ2-7, with D possibly matching TRBD1 (5 bases). This CDR3 is built from 14 residues. In germline, CDR1 is LNHNV, CDR2 YYDKDF (reference sequence). Between the trimmed V and J ends, which lost 3 bases and 0 bases, there was a span of 9 bases. CDR3: CATSRGRSSYEQYF. The CDR3 DNA follows: TGTGCCACCAGCAGGGGGCGGAGCTCCTACGAGCAGTACTTC.

With regard to this clone: At one end, the junction sequence differs from germline, possibly due to a read error. The V call is TRBV30, the J call TRBJ1-2; the D is unclear. The CDR3 is made up of 12 amino acids. CDR1 is GTSNPN and CDR2 is SVGIG in the germline V gene (reference sequence). Written as DNA, the CDR3 is TGTGCCTGGAGTGTACGGCAGGAGGGCGCAGACTTC. It specifies CAWSVRQEGADF.

This chain joins TRBV7-2 and TRBJ2-1, with a weak D call TRBD2 (7 bases). Between the trimmed V and J ends, which lost 5 bases and 7 bases, there was a span of 12 bases. From germline, CDR1 is SGHTA and CDR2 FQGNSA. The length of the CDR3 is 13 residues. In DNA, the CDR3 is TGTGCCAGCAGCCCGCGGGGGCGGAATGAGCAGTTCTTC. This encodes CASSPRGRNEQFF.

The chain links TRBV19 to TRBJ2-2; 9 bases agree with TRBD1. Trimming removed 10 bases from V and 12 bases from J; junction bases left unmatched: 9. CDR3 length: 12 residues. Germline CDR1 is LNHDA and CDR2 is SQIVND (reference sequence). CDR3 region: CATVGQGEKLFF. As DNA, the CDR3 is TGTGCCACCGTGGGACAGGGAGAGAAGCTGTTTTTT.